Shown below are 10 T cell receptor beta chains from a single sample sequenced in a study of response to subunit inactivated influenza vaccine. TCRdb redid the calling of the RT-PCR reads with MiXCR, one entry per CDR3 protein. The data contain hundreds of thousands of distinct CDR3 sequences, 10% to 15% of them seen just once; the ten biggest clones take up about 7.8%. Source: non-naive T cells sorted from PBMCs, taken about 14 days before vaccination. The source of these receptors is a man aged 50-59 years who received an inactivated influenza vaccine.

This clonotype occurred a few times. The chain employs TRBV7-2 and TRBJ1-6; D unclear. V lost 1 base and J lost 7, with 11 bases in between. Looked up from germline, CDR1 is SGHTA and CDR2 is FQGNSA. The length of the CDR3 is 15 residues. CDR3 DNA: TGTGCCAGCAGCTTAGTGTCGACACCAAATTCACCCCTCCACTTT. Protein sequence: CASSLVSTPNSPLHF. Variable domain in full (rest from reference TRBV7-2 and TRBJ1-6): GAGVSQSPSNKVTEKGKDVELRCDPISGHTALYWYRQSLGQGLEFLIYFQGNSAPDKSGLPSDRFSAERTGGSVSTLTIQRTQQEDSAVYLCASSLVSTPNSPLHFGNGTRLTVT.

The table lists this clonotype with a few counts. The chain is built from TRBV24-1 and TRBJ2-1; 14 nucleotides line up with TRBD2. V lost 12 bases, J lost 9 bases, and 15 bases stayed unmatched. Germline lookup yields CDR1 KGHDR and CDR2 SFDVKD. The CDR3 runs 16 residues. The DNA for the CDR3 is TGTGCCGTCGGCGGGACTAGCGGGAGTGGGAAGGGTGAGCAGTTCTTC. This codes for CAVGGTSGSGKGEQFF.

This clonotype has a count of ten or more. V and J are TRBV20-1 and TRBJ2-1; D could derive from TRBD1 or TRBD2 (5 bases each). Germline V CDR1 and CDR2: DFQATT, SNEGSKA (reference sequence). There are 13 residues in the CDR3. V was trimmed by 6 bases and J by 6 bases, leaving 15 bases between them. CDR3 coding DNA: TGCAGTGCGAAAATTCCGGGGCTCAATGAGCAGTTCTTC. Its translation is CSAKIPGLNEQFF.

This clonotype was detected many times. V and J are TRBV3-1 and TRBJ2-1; 7 nucleotides align to TRBD1. The CDR3 is made up of 16 amino acids. V was pared by 1 base and J by 5 bases, with 8 bases of the junction left unmatched. Germline CDR1 LGHDT, CDR2 YNNKEL (reference sequence). CDR3 amino acids: CASSQVVGGGNNEQFF. In DNA, the CDR3 is TGTGCCAGCAGCCAAGTTGTAGGGGGCGGAAACAATGAGCAGTTCTTC.

This clonotype was recorded a few times. The chain recombines TRBV3-1 with TRBJ2-5; 11 bases line up with TRBD2. After removal of 5 bases from V and 2 bases from J, the junction contained 4 bases not matched to a gene. The CDR3 has 15 amino acids. Germline V lookup: CDR1 LGHDT, CDR2 YNNKEL (reference sequence). The CDR3 spells CASSSRTSGQETQYF. Here the CDR3 DNA reads TGTGCCAGCAGCTCGCGGACTAGCGGGCAAGAGACCCAGTACTTC.

The J gene is TRBJ2-7, the V gene TRBV3-1, with D perhaps matching TRBD1 (6 bases). The germline V gene has CDR1 LGHDT and CDR2 YNNKEL (reference sequence). The CDR3 length is 15 residues. V was trimmed by 3 bases and J by 5 bases, leaving 17 bases between them. CDR3 coding DNA: TGTGCCAGCAGCCAGTCGGGACAAACCTCTAACGAGCAGTACTTC. Translation gives CASSQSGQTSNEQYF.

The rearrangement joins TRBV4-2 to TRBJ2-2; D is possibly TRBD2 (5 bases). Germline CDR1 LGHNA, CDR2 YNFKEQ. V gave up 1 base and J gave up 0 bases, with 9 bases separating them. The CDR3 covers 16 residues. CDR3 coding DNA: TGTGCCAGCAGCCAAGTAGGGCGGGCGAACACCGGGGAGCTGTTTTTT. It codes for CASSQVGRANTGELFF.

The V call is TRBV28, the J call TRBJ2-1; 10 nucleotides match TRBD2. This CDR3 region has 16 residues. Per germline, CDR1 MDHEN and CDR2 SYDVKM. The J segment lost 7 bases and the V segment lost 5 bases, leaving 11 bases of the junction unmatched. CDR3 nucleotides: TGTGCCAGCAGTGCCCTAGCGGGAGAAGATATGAATGAGCAGTTCTTC. It translates to CASSALAGEDMNEQFF.

This clonotype was seen a few times. The chain has TRBV5-4 and TRBJ2-2; 11 nucleotides agree with TRBD2. From germline, CDR1 is SGHNT and CDR2 YYREEE (reference sequence). The V segment lost 4 bases and the J segment 7 bases; nucleotides outside the gene matches: 6. The CDR3 runs to 15 residues. This CDR3 is CASSTGTSGGGELFF. The CDR3 DNA follows: TGTGCCAGCAGCACCGGGACTAGCGGTGGCGGGGAGCTGTTTTTT.

This clonotype has at least ten counts. This sequence joins TRBV27 and TRBJ1-6, with 9 nucleotides matching TRBD1. Germline V gene lookup returns CDR1 MNHEY and CDR2 SMNVEV (reference sequence). The CDR3 spans 14 residues. With 3 bases clipped from V and 10 bases from J, the junction kept 4 bases outside the gene matches. CDR3 nucleotide sequence: TGTGCCAGCAGTTTGGACAGGGGAAAGTCACCCCTCCACTTT. Its protein product is CASSLDRGKSPLHF.